This entry describes one TCR beta chain. The data derive from a study of blood T cell repertoires in COVID-19. Whole-study context: Some COVID-19 samples were acute and others convalescent; all came from the United States, Italy and Spain. From T cells, B-cell-depleted T cells, or PBMCs came the material, which was cDNA or gDNA.

The CDR3 spans 14 residues. CDR1 and CDR2 (germline): SGHRS, YFSETQ. Between the trimmed V and J ends, which lost 5 bases and 1 base, there was a span of 12 bases. In the authors' workflow: Nucleated cell counts were estimated from reference gene primer amplification. Measured with immunoSEQ multiplex PCR; TCRdb has only the in-frame clones, and not every one. V and J calls and clone size are given by that table; D and trimming were obtained from the DNA. The sample lists roughly 120,000 clones, around 64% occurring once. The genes are TRBV5-1 and TRBJ1-1, with a tentative D call TRBD1 (5 bases). What was sequenced was peripheral blood. The sequence derives from a human donor with acute or convalescent COVID-19. The donor label of this sample is uncertain. CDR3 residues: CASSRRDSNTEAFF. The CDR3 nucleotides are TGCGCCAGCAGTCGTCGGGACTCGAACACTGAAGCTTTCTTT. Full variable domain (missing parts from reference TRBV5-1 and TRBJ1-1): KAGVTQTPRYLIKTRGQQVTLSCSPISGHRSVSWYQQTPGQGLQFLFEYFSETQRNKGNFPGRFSGRQFSNSRSEMNVSTLELGDSALYLCASSRRDSNTEAFFGQGTRLTVV.